Shown below are 30 T cell receptor beta chains from a single sample sequenced in a study of blood T cell repertoires in COVID-19. Sequencing used immunoSEQ multiplex PCR; TCRdb keeps in-frame clones, though not all of them. The table records about 290,000 clones, around four fifths of them present only once. Sequenced input: peripheral blood. These receptors were obtained from a woman aged 45-65 years with active or convalescent COVID-19.

The rearrangement joins TRBV7-8 to TRBJ2-1, with a possible D match to TRBD2 (7 bases). The CDR3 is 17 residues long. CDR1 SGHVS and CDR2 FQNEAQ come from the germline V gene. Deletions cut 7 bases from V and 0 bases from J, with 19 bases between. The CDR3 loop reads CASNKWSGGRSYNEQFF. Here the CDR3 DNA reads TGTGCCAGCAACAAGTGGTCGGGGGGCCGCTCCTACAATGAGCAGTTCTTC.

This sequence joins TRBV2 and TRBJ2-7, with 7 bases that match TRBD2. The V gene's germline CDR1 is SNHLY and CDR2 FYNNEI. The CDR3 contains 13 residues. With V trimmed by 2 bases and J by 6 bases, 4 bases remained unmatched. The CDR3: CASSERGVSEQYF. CDR3 DNA: TGTGCCAGCAGTGAACGGGGGGTTAGCGAGCAGTACTTC.

This chain connects TRBV6-5 to TRBJ2-7, with TRBD1 matching over 7 bases. The CDR3 totals 14 residues. Trimming took 0 bases from V and 3 from J; bases not matched to a gene: 2. Germline V gene sequence: CDR1 MNHEY, CDR2 SVGAGI. This CDR3 reads CASSYSDRHYEQYF. CDR3 bases: TGTGCCAGCAGTTACTCGGACAGGCACTACGAGCAGTACTTC.

The chain employs TRBV6-1 and TRBJ2-7; 9 bases are a match to TRBD1. Unmatched junction bases numbered 4, after V lost 3 bases and J lost 1 base. The CDR3 has 15 amino acids. The germline V gene encodes CDR1 MNHNS and CDR2 SASEGT. This CDR3 is CASSETGQGSYEQYF. DNA of the CDR3: TGTGCCAGCAGTGAGACTGGACAGGGGTCCTACGAGCAGTACTTC.

The chain is built from TRBV5-4 and TRBJ1-2; 10 bases are a match to TRBD1. Germline V CDR1 and CDR2: SGHNT, YYREEE (reference sequence). Unmatched junction bases numbered 3, after V lost 3 bases and J lost 4 bases. The CDR3 has 14 residues. DNA for the CDR3: TGTGCCAGCAGCTCGGGACAGGGGCTCTATGGCTACACCTTC. Translating gives CASSSGQGLYGYTF.

This sequence joins TRBV30 and TRBJ1-2; no clear D. Germline V gene lookup returns CDR1 GTSNPN and CDR2 SVGIG (reference sequence). The CDR3 spans 14 residues. V was trimmed by 4 bases and J by 0 bases, leaving 12 bases between them. The CDR3 DNA sequence: TGTGCCTGGAATCGGGAAGGCCCTAACTATGGCTACACCTTC. Its protein product is CAWNREGPNYGYTF.

The chain links TRBV30 to TRBJ1-2; tentatively, D is TRBD1 (6 bases). V was pared by 2 bases and J by 3 bases, with 13 bases between. Germline CDR1 GTSNPN, CDR2 SVGIG (reference sequence). This CDR3 region has 14 residues. The CDR3: CAWSRTGSHYGYTF. As DNA, the CDR3 is TGTGCCTGGAGTCGTACAGGGTCCCACTATGGCTACACCTTC.

The V gene is TRBV14, the J gene TRBJ2-1, with TRBD2 matching 9 bases. The trim removed 0 bases at V and 7 bases at J, leaving 10 bases unmatched. There are 17 residues in the CDR3. The germline CDR1 and CDR2 sequences are SGHDN and FVKESK. The CDR3 here is CASSQDLAGGRRNEQFF. CDR3 bases: TGTGCCAGCAGCCAAGATCTGGCGGGAGGGCGTAGGAATGAGCAGTTCTTC. The entire variable domain, with the rest obtained from reference TRBV14 and TRBJ2-1, is as follows: EAGVTQFPSHSVIEKGQTVTLRCDPISGHDNLYWYRRVMGKEIKFLLHFVKESKQDESGMPNNRFLAERTGGTYSTLKVQPAELEDSGVYFCASSQDLAGGRRNEQFFGPGTRLTVL.

This clone was found once. The V gene is TRBV14, the J gene TRBJ2-2, with 9 bases matching TRBD2. This CDR3 is 16 amino acids long. The V and J ends lost 4 bases and 4 bases, in that order; junction bases with no gene match: 7. Germline loops: CDR1 SGHDN, CDR2 FVKESK. CDR3 nucleotides: TGTGCCAGCAGCCCTTCCAGCGGGAGGCTCACCGGGGAGCTGTTTTTT. It is translated as CASSPSSGRLTGELFF.

The gene calls are TRBV12-3 or TRBV12-4 and TRBJ1-2, with D perhaps matching TRBD1 (5 bases). The CDR3 length is 12 residues. The ends were cut back, 6 bases at V and 4 bases at J, with 9 bases in the middle. In DNA form, the CDR3 reads TGTGCCAGCAGCGACAGCCCCTATGGCTACACCTTC. It is translated as CASSDSPYGYTF.

This sequence joins TRBV25-1 and TRBJ1-1; 8 positions agree with TRBD1. This CDR3 is 14 amino acids long. V lost 5 bases and J lost 0; bases outside the gene matches: 2. Germline-derived CDR1 and CDR2 are MGHDK and SYGVNS. The CDR3 DNA sequence: TGTGCCAGCAGTTCGACAGGGGTGAACACTGAAGCTTTCTTT. This codes for CASSSTGVNTEAFF.

The V and J genes are TRBV5-6 and TRBJ1-4; 10 bases agree with TRBD1. The CDR3 is 15 residues long. V gave up 5 bases and J gave up 8 bases; unmatched junction bases: 9. Germline V CDR1 and CDR2: SGHDT, YYEEEE. CDR3 in amino acids: CASSSRDRGVEKLFF. CDR3 in DNA: TGTGCCAGCAGTTCCCGGGACAGGGGAGTAGAAAAACTGTTTTTT.

The chain employs TRBV7-2 and TRBJ2-2, with 9 nucleotides matching TRBD2. V dropped 4 bases and J dropped 5; count of bases not matched to a gene: 8. Germline CDR1 is SGHTA and CDR2 is FQGNSA. CDR3 length equals 16 residues. The CDR3 reads CASSSFSGSRTGELFF. As DNA, the CDR3 is TGTGCCAGCAGCTCGTTTAGCGGGAGCCGTACCGGGGAGCTGTTTTTT.

The V call is TRBV5-6, the J call TRBJ2-5; no firm D call. This CDR3 has 16 amino acids. Per the germline V gene, CDR1 is SGHDT and CDR2 is YYEEEE. The V end was cut by 0 bases, the J end by 5 bases, with 17 bases between. The CDR3 sequence is CASSLGRIPQAETQYF. CDR3 sequence (DNA): TGTGCCAGCAGCTTGGGTCGCATCCCCCAAGCGGAGACCCAGTACTTC.

This chain connects TRBV18 to TRBJ2-5, with D tentatively TRBD2 (5 bases). Trimming left V 8 bases short and J 0 bases short, with 16 bases between. Per germline, CDR1 KGHSH and CDR2 LQKENI. This CDR3 spans 15 amino acids. Here the CDR3 DNA reads TGTGCCAGCCTCAGAGGGAGCGTACACCAAGAGACCCAGTACTTC. As protein: CASLRGSVHQETQYF.

V gene TRBV12-5 combines with J gene TRBJ1-5; 11 nucleotides agree with TRBD1. CDR1 and CDR2 from the germline V gene are LGHNT and FRNRAP. With 4 bases clipped from V and 6 bases from J, the junction kept 8 bases outside the gene matches. This CDR3 is 16 amino acids long. CDR3 sequence reads: CASGSAGQGASQPQHF. CDR3 sequence (DNA): TGTGCTAGTGGTTCCGCCGGACAGGGGGCTTCTCAGCCCCAGCATTTT.

The rearrangement joins TRBV6-2 or TRBV6-3 to TRBJ2-5, with TRBD2 identical over 13 bases. J lost 5 bases, V lost 6 bases, and 9 bases had no gene match. The CDR3 spans 16 residues. Germline V gives CDR1 MNHEY, CDR2 SVGEGT. In nucleotides, the CDR3 is TGTGCCAGCAGCCCGGGACTAGCGGGATGGATCGAGACCCAGTACTTC. Protein: CASSPGLAGWIETQYF.

V and J are TRBV5-8 and TRBJ2-7; 8 bases agree with TRBD2. This CDR3 comprises 16 residues. CDR1 SGHTS and CDR2 YDEGEE come from the germline V gene. The V and J ends lost 4 bases and 3 bases, in that order; junction bases with no gene match: 12. CDR3 sequence (DNA): TGTGCCAGCAGCGCCTCTCCAGCGGGAGTGCGCTACGAGCAGTACTTC. Its protein is CASSASPAGVRYEQYF. Full variable domain (outside the CDR3, taken from reference TRBV5-8 and TRBJ2-7): EAGVTQSPTHLIKTRGQQATLRCSPISGHTSVYWYQQALGLGLQFLLWYDEGEERNRGNFPPRFSGRQFPNYSSELNVNALELEDSALYLCASSASPAGVRYEQYFGPGTRLTVT.

This clone was found once. This chain links TRBV25-1 with TRBJ2-7; 9 bases agree with TRBD1. Germline-derived CDR1 and CDR2 are MGHDK and SYGVNS. The CDR3 contains 14 residues. V was pared by 3 bases and J by 2 bases, with 2 bases of the junction left unmatched. The CDR3 reads CASSDTGGPYEQYF. CDR3 DNA sequence: TGTGCCAGCAGTGATACAGGGGGCCCCTACGAGCAGTACTTC.

V gene TRBV20-1 combines with J gene TRBJ2-1, with D perhaps matching TRBD2 (6 bases). V lost 3 bases, J lost 8 bases, and 14 bases lay in between. Germline V gene data show CDR1 as DFQATT and CDR2 as SNEGSKA (reference sequence). The CDR3 sequence is 13 residues long. CDR3 loop: CSASWPGSHEQFF. In DNA, the CDR3 is TGCAGTGCTAGTTGGCCCGGGAGCCATGAGCAGTTCTTC.

This clone turned up a few times. The chain recombines TRBV7-2 with TRBJ1-3; the D gene is possibly TRBD1 (5 bases). V was clipped by 2 bases and J by 0 bases, with 5 bases between them. The length of the CDR3 is 14 residues. Germline CDR1 and CDR2: SGHTA and FQGNSA. The DNA for the CDR3 is TGTGCCAGCAGCTTACAGGGCTCTGGAAACACCATATATTTT. This encodes CASSLQGSGNTIYF.

This chain uses TRBV19 with TRBJ1-2, with TRBD1 as a possible D gene (6 bases). The CDR3 consists of 15 residues. V lost 4 bases to trimming and J lost 4 bases, with 16 bases between them. CDR1 and CDR2 from the germline V gene are LNHDA and SQIVND (reference sequence). CDR3 region: CASSRGPDRTYGYTF. The CDR3 nucleotides read TGTGCCAGTAGTAGGGGGCCCGACAGGACCTATGGCTACACCTTC. The full variable domain, completed using reference TRBV19 and TRBJ1-2, is DGGITQSPKYLFRKEGQNVTLSCEQNLNHDAMYWYRQDPGQGLRLIYYSQIVNDFQKGDIAEGYSVSREKKESFPLTVTSAQKNPTAFYLCASSRGPDRTYGYTFGSGTRLTVV.

This clone was detected only once. V usage is TRBV24-1 and J usage is TRBJ1-2, with D tentatively TRBD1 (5 bases). V was shortened by 3 bases and J by 7 bases, with 20 bases between the two germline ends. Germline lookup yields CDR1 KGHDR and CDR2 SFDVKD. The CDR3 length is 16 residues. CDR3 in amino acids: CATSDPSPGSGGGYTF. CDR3 DNA sequence: TGTGCCACCAGTGATCCCTCCCCGGGCTCGGGGGGTGGCTACACCTTC.

The V and J genes are TRBV5-1 and TRBJ2-7; 7 bases line up with TRBD1. V gave up 3 bases and J gave up 2 bases; unmatched junction bases: 11. The CDR3 loop spans 16 amino acids. Germline CDR1 and CDR2: SGHRS and YFSETQ. The CDR3 spells CASSSDVQGITYEQYF. The CDR3 DNA is TGCGCCAGCAGCTCCGATGTACAGGGGATTACCTACGAGCAGTACTTC.

This rearrangement joins TRBV2 to TRBJ2-1, with 10 bases identical to TRBD2. The germline V gene has CDR1 SNHLY and CDR2 FYNNEI. There are 15 residues in the CDR3. CDR3 DNA: TGTGCTTCGTATGAAGCGGGAGGGCCGGTCAATGAGCAGTTCTTC. This codes for CASYEAGGPVNEQFF. The full variable domain, rest sourced from reference TRBV2 and TRBJ2-1, is EPEVTQTPSHQVTQMGQEVILRCVPISNHLYFYWYRQILGQKVEFLVSFYNNEISEKSEIFDDQFSVERPDGSNFTLKIRSTKLEDSAMYFCASYEAGGPVNEQFFGPGTRLTVL.

This sequence joins TRBV2 and TRBJ1-5, with D tentatively TRBD1 (5 bases). This CDR3 comprises 14 residues. CDR1 is SNHLY, CDR2 FYNNEI, per germline. V shed 5 bases and J shed 3 bases, with 11 bases lying between them. The CDR3 region has the DNA TGTGCCAGCAGTTCTCGACAGTTCAATCAGCCCCAGCATTTT. As protein: CASSSRQFNQPQHF.

The chain combines TRBV3-1 (or the pseudogene TRBV3-2) with TRBJ1-3; D unclear. Germline loops: CDR1 LGHDT, CDR2 YNNKEL (reference sequence). This CDR3 contains 15 residues. The ends were cut back, 5 bases at V and 0 bases at J, with 11 bases in the middle. The CDR3: CASSSTGYSGNTIYF. As DNA, the CDR3 is TGTGCCAGCAGCTCGACGGGATACTCTGGAAACACCATATATTTT.

This clone was seen repeatedly, ten times or more. The chain recombines TRBV7-9 with TRBJ1-3; no definite D call. V was clipped by 0 bases and J by 7 bases, with 16 bases between them. Per the germline V gene, CDR1 is SEHNR and CDR2 is FQNEAQ (reference sequence). This CDR3 has 16 amino acids. The CDR3 DNA follows: TGTGCCAGCAGCTTAGCGGGCAGTTATTCAGCTAACACCATATATTTT. This encodes CASSLAGSYSANTIYF.

Only one count was recorded for this clone. The V gene is TRBV11-3, the J gene TRBJ2-1; 9 bases are shared with TRBD2. J lost 8 bases, V lost 4 bases, and 12 bases had no gene match. This CDR3 has 16 residues. CDR1 and CDR2 from the germline V gene are SGHNT and YENEEA. The chain's CDR3 is CASSSREAGGLHEQFF. The CDR3 DNA reads TGTGCCAGCAGCTCCAGGGAGGCGGGAGGGCTCCATGAGCAGTTCTTC.

V gene TRBV7-8 combines with J gene TRBJ1-6, with 7 positions matching TRBD1. The CDR3 length is 15 residues. CDR1 and CDR2 from the germline V gene are SGHVS and FQNEAQ. V shed 5 bases, J shed 7 bases, and the junction held 8 bases outside the gene matches. As DNA, the CDR3 is TGTGCCAGCAGCCTAGGACAGGCGAACAATTCACCCCTCCACTTT. Translated, it gives CASSLGQANNSPLHF. Combining the CDR3 with reference TRBV7-8 and TRBJ1-6 gives the whole variable domain GAGVSQSPRYKVAKRGQDVALRCDPISGHVSLFWYQQALGQGPEFLTYFQNEAQLDKSGLPSDRFFAERPEGSVSTLKIQRTQQEDSAVYLCASSLGQANNSPLHFGNGTRLTVT.